These 18 T cell receptor beta chains originate from one sample sequenced in a study of blood T cell repertoires in COVID-19. Libraries were prepared by immunoSEQ multiplex PCR; TCRdb keeps only in-frame clonotypes and omits some of them. The profile shows roughly 120,000 clones, approximately 87% of them singletons. Material for sequencing was peripheral blood. These receptors all come from a woman aged 55-70 years with acute or convalescent COVID-19.

V is TRBV3-1 (or the pseudogene TRBV3-2) and J is TRBJ2-1; TRBD2 matches 12 bases. Trimming took 3 bases from V and 9 from J; bases not matched to a gene: 6. Germline CDR1 and CDR2: LGHDT and YNNKEL (reference sequence). This CDR3 contains 15 residues. The CDR3 protein is CASSHRTSGTTEQFF. CDR3 DNA sequence: TGTGCCAGCAGCCACAGGACTAGCGGGACGACTGAGCAGTTCTTC.

The rearrangement links TRBV5-4 to TRBJ1-6; D is undetermined. Germline V lookup: CDR1 SGHNT, CDR2 YYREEE (reference sequence). The CDR3 extends over 14 amino acids. V lost 1 base and J 10 bases, leaving 12 bases between the germline ends. DNA for the CDR3: TGTGCCAGCAGCTTGTGGCCCGAGGGCTCACCCCTCCACTTT. It yields the protein CASSLWPEGSPLHF.

This chain links TRBV19 with TRBJ2-1; no reliable D call. CDR1 is LNHDA, CDR2 SQIVND, per germline (reference sequence). The CDR3 runs 12 residues. Between the trimmed V and J ends, which lost 5 bases and 14 bases, there was a span of 16 bases. CDR3 residues: CASSPPGEREFF. DNA for the CDR3: TGTGCCAGTAGTCCTCCGGGTGAGCGAGAGTTCTTC.

The genes are TRBV7-6 and TRBJ1-6; 8 bases fit TRBD1. CDR3 size: 15 residues. Germline V gene sequence: CDR1 SGHVS, CDR2 FNYEAQ. Germline trimming cut 2 bases from V and 8 bases from J; bases unmatched to any gene: 5. The CDR3 is CASSLRDRGDSPLHF. The CDR3 bases are TGTGCCAGCAGCTTAAGAGACAGGGGAGATTCACCCCTCCACTTT.

The chain couples TRBV7-2 to TRBJ2-7; D possibly corresponds to TRBD2 (5 bases). The CDR3 covers 14 residues. V shed 5 bases and J shed 5 bases, with 16 bases lying between them. Germline lookup yields CDR1 SGHTA and CDR2 FQGNSA. The CDR3 nucleotides are TGTGCCAGCAGCCATCGGACTGGGAGCGACGAGCAGTACTTC. Its protein is CASSHRTGSDEQYF.

This chain uses TRBV6-5 with TRBJ1-4; D is ambiguous. The CDR3 loop spans 15 amino acids. Per germline, CDR1 MNHEY and CDR2 SVGAGI. The V gene lost 5 bases and the J gene lost 8 bases, with 18 bases spanning the gap. The CDR3 sequence is CASSPSEGEEEKLFF. The CDR3 DNA reads TGTGCCAGCAGTCCAAGCGAGGGAGAAGAGGAAAAACTGTTTTTT.

The V gene is TRBV4-3, the J gene TRBJ2-2; possible D gene TRBD1, 5 bases. CDR3 length: 15 amino acids. CDR1 and CDR2 from the germline V gene are LGHNA and YSLEER. V lost 0 bases and J 6 bases, leaving 11 bases between the germline ends. CDR3 in DNA: TGCGCCAGCAGCCAAGACCCCAGGGCCGCCGGGGAGCTGTTTTTT. The encoded protein is CASSQDPRAAGELFF.

CDR3 in amino acids: CASSQEITGTTNEKLFF. CDR3 nucleotide sequence: TGTGCCAGCAGCCAAGAGATAACAGGGACAACTAATGAAAAACTGTTTTTT. The rearrangement links TRBV3-1 (or the pseudogene TRBV3-2) to TRBJ1-4; tentatively, D is TRBD1 (6 bases). The germline V gene encodes CDR1 LGHDT and CDR2 YNNKEL (reference sequence). V lost 0 bases and J 0 bases, leaving 11 bases between the germline ends. The CDR3 has 17 residues.

This chain links TRBV29-1 with TRBJ1-2, with a possible D match to TRBD1 (5 bases). This CDR3 is 12 amino acids long. With 3 bases removed from V and 8 bases from J, the gap between germline ends came to 13 bases. The germline V gene has CDR1 SQVTM and CDR2 ANQGSEA. CDR3 amino acids: CSVEGRRGGYTF. The CDR3 DNA sequence: TGCAGCGTTGAGGGCCGACGGGGGGGCTACACCTTC.

V gene TRBV9 combines with J gene TRBJ1-4, with 11 bases that match TRBD1. V shed 5 bases, J shed 7 bases, and the junction held 10 bases outside the gene matches. Germline values: CDR1 SGDLS, CDR2 YYNGEE. The CDR3 is made up of 16 amino acids. This CDR3 reads CASSRQFGTGGEKLFF. The CDR3 DNA sequence: TGTGCCAGCAGTCGTCAGTTCGGGACAGGGGGTGAAAAACTGTTTTTT.

CDR3 in amino acids: CASSGSGGEQYF. CDR3 DNA: TGTGCCAGCAGCGGTAGTGGAGGCGAGCAGTACTTC. The V call is TRBV7-3, the J call TRBJ2-7, with TRBD2 as a possible D gene (5 bases). The CDR3 loop spans 12 amino acids. V was trimmed by 5 bases and J by 6 bases, leaving 11 bases between them. Germline CDR1 reads SGHTA; CDR2 reads FQGTGA.

V gene TRBV27 combines with J gene TRBJ2-5; D is possibly TRBD2 (6 bases). V lost 3 bases and J lost 2, with 10 bases in between. Germline lookup yields CDR1 MNHEY and CDR2 SMNVEV (reference sequence). The CDR3 has 14 residues. CDR3 bases: TGTGCCAGCAGTTTGGCGGGGAGGCAAGAGACCCAGTACTTC. This translates into CASSLAGRQETQYF.

The genes are TRBV30 and TRBJ1-1; perhaps TRBD1 as D (5 bases). The CDR3 is made up of 12 amino acids. In germline, CDR1 is GTSNPN, CDR2 SVGIG (reference sequence). The ends were cut back, 3 bases at V and 1 base at J, with 6 bases in the middle. As DNA, the CDR3 is TGTGCCTGGAGCGGACAGAACACTGAAGCTTTCTTT. This translates into CAWSGQNTEAFF.

A single count supports this clone. The V and J genes are TRBV3-1 (or the pseudogene TRBV3-2) and TRBJ2-7; the D gene is possibly TRBD1 (5 bases). Trimming took off 6 bases at V and 2 bases at J, with 23 bases between the two ends. The CDR3 has 17 residues. Germline V gene sequence: CDR1 LGHDT, CDR2 YNNKEL (reference sequence). CDR3 protein: CASRGEVEVLPPYEQYF. CDR3 sequence (DNA): TGTGCCAGCAGAGGGGAAGTCGAGGTTCTACCCCCCTACGAGCAGTACTTC.

The gene calls are TRBV9 and TRBJ2-1; possible D gene TRBD2, 7 bases. V was cut by 6 bases and J by 0 bases, with 13 bases left in between. Germline V CDR1 and CDR2: SGDLS, YYNGEE. The CDR3 runs 15 residues. The CDR3 here is CASTPGGRSYNEQFF. The CDR3, as DNA: TGTGCCAGCACCCCCGGGGGGCGCTCCTACAATGAGCAGTTCTTC.

The chain is built from TRBV7-3 and TRBJ2-1; 7 bases line up with TRBD2. In germline, CDR1 is SGHTA, CDR2 FQGTGA. The CDR3 is 15 residues long. V was pared by 5 bases and J by 9 bases, with 13 bases of the junction left unmatched. In DNA, the CDR3 is TGTGCCAGCAGCGCAAGCGGGACGGGCCTTAGTGAGCAGTTCTTC. This gives the protein CASSASGTGLSEQFF.

The rearrangement uses TRBV3-1 (or the pseudogene TRBV3-2) and TRBJ2-3, with 15 bases that match TRBD2. Germline assignment: CDR1 LGHDT and CDR2 YNNKEL (reference sequence). The CDR3 length is 17 residues. Trimming cost V 4 bases and J 5 bases; bases outside gene matches: 7. CDR3 DNA: TGTGCCAGCAGCCGGACTAGCGGGAGGGCCCTTGGAGATACGCAGTATTTT. Translation: CASSRTSGRALGDTQYF.

As DNA, the CDR3 is TGTGCCAGCAGTTTATCAGGGGTGGCAAATCAGCCCCAGCATTTT. Translated, it gives CASSLSGVANQPQHF. The chain joins TRBV28 to TRBJ1-5; weak D call: TRBD1 (6 bases). Per the germline V gene, CDR1 is MDHEN and CDR2 is SYDVKM. Trimming stripped 1 base from V and 4 bases from J, with 11 bases between. There are 15 residues in the CDR3. The full variable domain, completed using reference TRBV28 and TRBJ1-5, is DVKVTQSSRYLVKRTGEKVFLECVQDMDHENMFWYRQDPGLGLRLIYFSYDVKMKEKGDIPEGYSVSREKKERFSLILESASTNQTSMYLCASSLSGVANQPQHFGDGTRLSIL.